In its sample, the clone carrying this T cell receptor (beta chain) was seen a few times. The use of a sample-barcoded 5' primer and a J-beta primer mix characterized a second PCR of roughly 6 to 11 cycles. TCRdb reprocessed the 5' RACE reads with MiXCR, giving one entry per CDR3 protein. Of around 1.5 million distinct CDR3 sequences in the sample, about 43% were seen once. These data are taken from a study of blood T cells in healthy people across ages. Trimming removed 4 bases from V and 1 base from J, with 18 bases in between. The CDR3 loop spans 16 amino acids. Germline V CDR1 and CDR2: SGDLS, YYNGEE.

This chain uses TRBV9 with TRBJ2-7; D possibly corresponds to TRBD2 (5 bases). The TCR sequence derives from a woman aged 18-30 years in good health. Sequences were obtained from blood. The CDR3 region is CASSIGVGSGSYEQYF. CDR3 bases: TGTGCCAGCAGCATAGGCGTCGGGTCGGGGTCCTACGAGCAGTACTTC.